This entry lists 15 T cell receptor beta chains sequenced from one sample in a study of T cell responses to AZD1222 COVID-19 vaccine. Assay: immunoSEQ multiplex PCR; the TCRdb copy retains only in-frame clones and omits some. The data hold approximately 110,000 clones, with about 90% observed a single time. The sequencing used peripheral blood, collected 28 days after the second AZD1222 dose. The receptors come from an adult who received the AZD1222 COVID-19 vaccine.

V usage is TRBV20-1 and J usage is TRBJ2-3; D call uncertain. Trimming shortened V by 3 bases and J by 6 bases, and 16 bases separated the two germline ends. Germline values: CDR1 DFQATT, CDR2 SNEGSKA (reference sequence). There are 14 residues in the CDR3. The DNA for the CDR3 is TGCAGTGCTAGTACTCCCACGACGTTGGATACGCAGTATTTT. This translates into CSASTPTTLDTQYF.

CDR3 in amino acids: CAWSRRQGSEQYF. Written as DNA, the CDR3 is TGTGCCTGGAGCCGAAGACAGGGTTCCGAGCAGTACTTC. This chain joins TRBV30 and TRBJ2-7; 7 nucleotides line up with TRBD1. Trimming at V came to 3 bases and at J to 6 bases, leaving 8 bases not matched to a gene. This CDR3 region has 13 residues. Per the germline V gene, CDR1 is GTSNPN and CDR2 is SVGIG (reference sequence).

This chain links TRBV7-8 with TRBJ2-3; D might be TRBD1 or TRBD2, each matching 5 bases. Germline V gene lookup returns CDR1 SGHVS and CDR2 FQNEAQ. The ends were cut back, 3 bases at V and 4 bases at J, with 17 bases in the middle. There are 16 residues in the CDR3. The CDR3 region is CASSFPGRAGADTQYF. Written as DNA, the CDR3 is TGTGCCAGCAGCTTCCCGGGACGGGCTGGAGCAGATACGCAGTATTTT. Full variable domain (rest looked up from reference TRBV7-8 and TRBJ2-3): GAGVSQSPRYKVAKRGQDVALRCDPISGHVSLFWYQQALGQGPEFLTYFQNEAQLDKSGLPSDRFFAERPEGSVSTLKIQRTQQEDSAVYLCASSFPGRAGADTQYFGPGTRLTVL.

J is TRBJ2-7 and V is TRBV11-2, with TRBD2 matching over 12 bases. The CDR3 totals 15 residues. Unmatched junction bases numbered 3, after V lost 3 bases and J lost 3 bases. Germline CDR1 reads SGHAT; CDR2 reads FQNNGV. The CDR3 region has the DNA TGTGCCAGCAGCTTTGGACTAGCGGGAAACTACGAGCAGTACTTC. Translation: CASSFGLAGNYEQYF. The complete variable domain, with remaining parts taken from reference TRBV11-2 and TRBJ2-7, reads EAGVAQSPRYKIIEKRQSVAFWCNPISGHATLYWYQQILGQGPKLLIQFQNNGVVDDSQLPKDRFSAERLKGVDSTLKIQPAKLEDSAVYLCASSFGLAGNYEQYFGPGTRLTVT.

The sample holds one count of this clone. This rearrangement joins TRBV5-1 to TRBJ2-3; 15 bases agree with TRBD2. The germline gives CDR1 SGHRS, CDR2 YFSETQ. With V trimmed by 4 bases and J by 0 bases, 6 bases remained unmatched. The CDR3 has 18 residues. Here the CDR3 reads CASSGGLAGGSSTDTQYF. The CDR3 nucleotides are TGCGCCAGCAGCGGGGGACTAGCGGGAGGCTCTAGCACAGATACGCAGTATTTT.

This rearrangement joins TRBV10-3 to TRBJ2-1; perhaps TRBD2 as D (5 bases). Germline assignment: CDR1 ENHRY and CDR2 SYGVKD. V was trimmed by 10 bases and J by 0 bases, leaving 13 bases between them. The CDR3 runs 14 residues. CDR3 DNA: TGTGCCACCAATAGCGAGAGCTCCTACAATGAGCAGTTCTTC. It specifies CATNSESSYNEQFF.

The rearrangement uses TRBV7-9 and TRBJ1-2; D is unresolved. V lost 5 bases, J lost 0 bases, and 22 bases lay in between. This CDR3 is 18 amino acids long. Germline CDR1 SEHNR, CDR2 FQNEAQ (reference sequence). The CDR3 nucleotides read TGTGCCAGCAGCCGCGGGGAGAGGCAGGTCCTCTCTAACTATGGCTACACCTTC. Translated, it gives CASSRGERQVLSNYGYTF.

V is TRBV5-5 and J is TRBJ1-6; no firm D call. The CDR3 covers 13 residues. V lost 0 bases, J lost 9 bases, and 7 bases lay in between. Germline V gives CDR1 SGHKS, CDR2 YYEKEE (reference sequence). The CDR3 here is CASSLGSISPLHF. DNA of the CDR3: TGTGCCAGCAGCTTGGGCAGTATTTCACCCCTCCACTTT. The full variable domain, in which reference TRBV5-5 and TRBJ1-6 provide the parts outside the CDR3, is DAGVTQSPTHLIKTRGQQVTLRCSPISGHKSVSWYQQVLGQGPQFIFQYYEKEERGRGNFPDRFSARQFPNYSSELNVNALLLGDSALYLCASSLGSISPLHFGNGTRLTVT.

This chain links TRBV12-5 with TRBJ2-7; D call uncertain. This CDR3 has 11 residues. V was cut by 0 bases and J by 5 bases, with 2 bases left in between. The V gene's germline CDR1 is LGHNT and CDR2 FRNRAP. The CDR3 is CASGLVDEQYF. The DNA for the CDR3 is TGTGCTAGTGGTTTGGTAGACGAGCAGTACTTC.

This clone was counted between two and nine times. The chain's CDR3 is CASNFYSGGRAYEQYF. CDR3 DNA: TGCGCCAGCAACTTCTATTCAGGGGGACGCGCCTACGAGCAGTACTTC. This chain uses TRBV10-1 with TRBJ2-7, with TRBD1 matching 7 bases. This CDR3 has 16 amino acids. Germline lookup yields CDR1 WNHNN and CDR2 SYGVQD (reference sequence). The trim removed 7 bases at V and 2 bases at J, leaving 14 bases unmatched.

This clone showed up just a few times. Written as DNA, the CDR3 is TGTGCCAGCAGCTTAGGACAGGGGTCCACTGAAGCTTTCTTT. Translated: CASSLGQGSTEAFF. The chain joins TRBV11-1 to TRBJ1-1; TRBD1 agrees at 8 bases. Losses at the gene ends were 1 base for V and 4 bases for J; bases not matched to a gene: 2. The CDR3 covers 14 residues. Per the germline V gene, CDR1 is SGHAT and CDR2 is FQDESV (reference sequence).

The V and J genes are TRBV30 and TRBJ1-3, with D perhaps TRBD1 (5 bases). The CDR3 length is 14 residues. CDR1 is GTSNPN and CDR2 is SVGIG in the germline V gene (reference sequence). The V end was cut by 5 bases, the J end by 3 bases, with 14 bases between. CDR3 sequence (DNA): TGTGCCTGGGGGAGGGGAGGAGGTGGAAACACCATATATTTT. Its translation: CAWGRGGGGNTIYF.

The rearrangement links TRBV10-1 to TRBJ2-7; a possible D gene is TRBD1 (6 bases). In germline, CDR1 is WNHNN, CDR2 SYGVQD (reference sequence). The CDR3 is made up of 16 amino acids. Trimming removed 3 bases at V and 3 bases at J, with 18 bases between. The chain's CDR3 is CASSDPLDSDYYEQYF. In DNA form, the CDR3 reads TGCGCCAGCAGTGACCCTCTGGACAGTGACTACTACGAGCAGTACTTC.

V usage is TRBV5-1 and J usage is TRBJ1-1; 11 nucleotides agree with TRBD1. Germline lookup yields CDR1 SGHRS and CDR2 YFSETQ. The CDR3 is made up of 15 amino acids. V dropped 5 bases and J dropped 1; count of bases not matched to a gene: 4. CDR3 bases: TGCGCCAGCAGACGGACAGGGGGCAAGAACACTGAAGCTTTCTTT. Its translation: CASRRTGGKNTEAFF.

The chain combines TRBV30 with TRBJ1-3; possibly TRBD1 for D (5 bases). The germline CDR1 and CDR2 sequences are GTSNPN and SVGIG (reference sequence). The CDR3 is 15 residues long. V lost 2 bases and J 0 bases, leaving 11 bases between the germline ends. This chain's CDR3 is CAWSPGRRSGNTIYF. In DNA, the CDR3 is TGTGCCTGGAGTCCGGGACGCCGCTCTGGAAACACCATATATTTT.